This T cell receptor (beta chain) is drawn from a study of post-analysis software for immune sequencing data. Study summary: Progressive-relapsing, secondary progressive and relapsing-remitting multiple sclerosis were among the disease courses included.

Study outcomes and limitations: Controls significantly exceeded multiple sclerosis patients in normalized Chao1 diversity. In patients, TRBV5-6, TRBV5-1 and TRBV20-1 belonged to roughly five TRBV segments found more frequently than in controls. Clustering by F measure revealed strong co-clustering among samples prepared together in one batch.

CDR1 is SGHVS, CDR2 FQNEAQ, per germline. With 4 bases removed from V and 4 bases from J, the gap between germline ends came to 16 bases. The CDR3 runs 15 residues. TCR beta cDNA libraries had unique molecular identifiers. Via MiXCR, TCRdb re-called the PCR reads, giving one row per CDR3 protein. The sample has about 540,000 distinct CDR3 sequences, approximately 31% seen once; the top ten hold under 7%. In regard to this clonotype: Antigen unknown.

V gene TRBV7-8 combines with J gene TRBJ2-5, with D perhaps given as TRBD1 or TRBD2 (6 bases each). This sequence was found in a girl between 2 and 17 years old with multiple sclerosis. The source material was blood. CDR3 region: CASSSEGVGGETQYF. Written as DNA, the CDR3 is TGTGCCAGCAGCTCGGAGGGGGTTGGAGGAGAGACCCAGTACTTC.